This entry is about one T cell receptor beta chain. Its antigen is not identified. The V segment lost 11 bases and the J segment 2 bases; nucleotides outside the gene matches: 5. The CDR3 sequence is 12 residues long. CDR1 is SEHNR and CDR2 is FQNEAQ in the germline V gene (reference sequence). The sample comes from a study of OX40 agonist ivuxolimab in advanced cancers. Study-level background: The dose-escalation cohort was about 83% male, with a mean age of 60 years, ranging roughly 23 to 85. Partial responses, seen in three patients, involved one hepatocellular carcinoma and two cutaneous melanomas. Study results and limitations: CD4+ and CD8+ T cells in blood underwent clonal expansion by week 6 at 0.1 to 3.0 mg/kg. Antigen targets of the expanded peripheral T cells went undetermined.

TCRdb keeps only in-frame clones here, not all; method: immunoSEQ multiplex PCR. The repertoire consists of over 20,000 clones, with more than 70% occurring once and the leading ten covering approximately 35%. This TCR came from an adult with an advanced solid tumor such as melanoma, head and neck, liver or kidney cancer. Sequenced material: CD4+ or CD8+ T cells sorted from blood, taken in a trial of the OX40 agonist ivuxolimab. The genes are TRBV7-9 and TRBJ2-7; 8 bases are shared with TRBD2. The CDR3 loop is CAVSGDTYEQYF. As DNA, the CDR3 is TGTGCCGTTAGCGGGGACACCTACGAGCAGTACTTC.